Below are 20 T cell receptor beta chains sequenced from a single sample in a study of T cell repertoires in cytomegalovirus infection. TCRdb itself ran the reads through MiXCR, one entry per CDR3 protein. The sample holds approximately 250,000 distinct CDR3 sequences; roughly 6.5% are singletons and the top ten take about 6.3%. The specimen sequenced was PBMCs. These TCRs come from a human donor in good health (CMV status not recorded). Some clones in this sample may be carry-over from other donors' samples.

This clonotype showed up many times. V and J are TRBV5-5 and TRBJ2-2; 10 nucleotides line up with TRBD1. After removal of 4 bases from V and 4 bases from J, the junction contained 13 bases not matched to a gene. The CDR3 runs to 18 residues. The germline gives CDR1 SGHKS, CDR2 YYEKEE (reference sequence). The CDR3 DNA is TGTGCCAGCAGCCGACCGACCTTTCGGGACAGGGGCACCGGGGAGCTGTTTTTT. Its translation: CASSRPTFRDRGTGELFF. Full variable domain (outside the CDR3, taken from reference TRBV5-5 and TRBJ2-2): DAGVTQSPTHLIKTRGQQVTLRCSPISGHKSVSWYQQVLGQGPQFIFQYYEKEERGRGNFPDRFSARQFPNYSSELNVNALLLGDSALYLCASSRPTFRDRGTGELFFGEGSRLTVL.

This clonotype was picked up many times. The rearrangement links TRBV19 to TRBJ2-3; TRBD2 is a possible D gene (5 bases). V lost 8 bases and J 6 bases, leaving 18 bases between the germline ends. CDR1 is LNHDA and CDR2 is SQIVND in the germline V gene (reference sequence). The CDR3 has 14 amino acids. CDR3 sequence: CASASRETSDTQYF. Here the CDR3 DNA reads TGTGCCAGTGCGTCCCGGGAAACTTCGGATACGCAGTATTTT.

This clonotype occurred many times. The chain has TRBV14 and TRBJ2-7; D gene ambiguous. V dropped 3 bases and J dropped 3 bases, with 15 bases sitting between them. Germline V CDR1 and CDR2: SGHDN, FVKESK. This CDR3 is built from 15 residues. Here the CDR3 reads CASSHPVGLHYEQYF. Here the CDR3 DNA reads TGTGCCAGCAGCCACCCTGTCGGGCTTCACTACGAGCAGTACTTC.

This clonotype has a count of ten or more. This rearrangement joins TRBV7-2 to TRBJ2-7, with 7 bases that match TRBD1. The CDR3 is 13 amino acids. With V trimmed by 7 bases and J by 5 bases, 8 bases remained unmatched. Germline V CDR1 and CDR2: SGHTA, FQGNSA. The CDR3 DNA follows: TGTGCCAGCACCGTCTACAGGGGCAACGAGCAGTACTTC. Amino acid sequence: CASTVYRGNEQYF.

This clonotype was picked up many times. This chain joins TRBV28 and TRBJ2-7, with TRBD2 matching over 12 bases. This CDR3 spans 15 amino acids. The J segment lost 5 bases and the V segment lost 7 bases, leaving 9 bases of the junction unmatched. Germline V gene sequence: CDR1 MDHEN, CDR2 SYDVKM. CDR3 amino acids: CASILSTSGGHEQYF. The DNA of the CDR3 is TGTGCCAGCATCCTTTCGACTAGCGGGGGCCACGAGCAGTACTTC.

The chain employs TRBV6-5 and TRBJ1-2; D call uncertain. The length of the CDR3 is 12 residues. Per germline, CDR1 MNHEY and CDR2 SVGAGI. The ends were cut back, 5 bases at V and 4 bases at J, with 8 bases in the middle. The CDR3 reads CASSPGSYGYTF. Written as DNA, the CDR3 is TGTGCCAGCAGTCCCGGGTCCTATGGCTACACCTTC.

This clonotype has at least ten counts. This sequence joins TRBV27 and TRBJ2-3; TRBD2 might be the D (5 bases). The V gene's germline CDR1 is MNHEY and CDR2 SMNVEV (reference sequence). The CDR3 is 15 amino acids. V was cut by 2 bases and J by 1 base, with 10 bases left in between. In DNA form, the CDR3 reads TGTGCCAGCAGTTTAGGCGCGGGCCGCACAGATACGCAGTATTTT. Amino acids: CASSLGAGRTDTQYF.

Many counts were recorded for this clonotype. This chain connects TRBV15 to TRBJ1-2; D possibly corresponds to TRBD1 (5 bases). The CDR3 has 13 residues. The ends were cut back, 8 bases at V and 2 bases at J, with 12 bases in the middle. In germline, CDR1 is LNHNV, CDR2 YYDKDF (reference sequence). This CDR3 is CATQGGENYGYTF. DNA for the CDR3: TGTGCCACCCAGGGAGGCGAGAACTATGGCTACACCTTC.

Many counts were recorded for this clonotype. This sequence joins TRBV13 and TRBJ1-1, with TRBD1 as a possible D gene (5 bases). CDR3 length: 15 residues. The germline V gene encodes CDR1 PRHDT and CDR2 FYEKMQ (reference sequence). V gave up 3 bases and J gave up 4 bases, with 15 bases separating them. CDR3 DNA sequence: TGTGCCAGCAGCTTTCCCGGACAAGTAAGCACTGAAGCTTTCTTT. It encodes CASSFPGQVSTEAFF.

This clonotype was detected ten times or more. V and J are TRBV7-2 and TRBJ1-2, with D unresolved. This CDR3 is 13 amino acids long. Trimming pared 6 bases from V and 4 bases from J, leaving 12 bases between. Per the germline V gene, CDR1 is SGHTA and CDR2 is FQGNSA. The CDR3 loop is CASSIGRIYGYTF. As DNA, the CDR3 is TGTGCCAGCAGTATCGGCAGGATCTATGGCTACACCTTC.

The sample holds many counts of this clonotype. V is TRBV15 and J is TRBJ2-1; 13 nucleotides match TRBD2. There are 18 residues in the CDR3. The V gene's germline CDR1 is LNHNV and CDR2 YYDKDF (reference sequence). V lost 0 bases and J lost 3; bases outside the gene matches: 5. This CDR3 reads CATSRDLTSGGYYNEQFF. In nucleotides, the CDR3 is TGTGCCACCAGCAGAGATCTGACTAGCGGGGGGTACTACAATGAGCAGTTCTTC.

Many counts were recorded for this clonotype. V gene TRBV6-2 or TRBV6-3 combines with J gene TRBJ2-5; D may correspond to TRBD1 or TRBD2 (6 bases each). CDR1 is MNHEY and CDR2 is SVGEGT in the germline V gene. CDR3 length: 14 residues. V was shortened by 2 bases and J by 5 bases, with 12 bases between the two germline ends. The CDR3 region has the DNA TGTGCCAGCAGTTACGAGGGGGGAAGGGAGACCCAGTACTTC. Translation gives CASSYEGGRETQYF.

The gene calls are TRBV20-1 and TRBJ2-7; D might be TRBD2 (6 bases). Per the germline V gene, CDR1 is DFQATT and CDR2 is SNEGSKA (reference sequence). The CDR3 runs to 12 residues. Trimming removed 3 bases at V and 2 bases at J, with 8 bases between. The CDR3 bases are TGCAGTGCTAGGCGGAGGGCCTACGAGCAGTACTTC. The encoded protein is CSARRRAYEQYF.

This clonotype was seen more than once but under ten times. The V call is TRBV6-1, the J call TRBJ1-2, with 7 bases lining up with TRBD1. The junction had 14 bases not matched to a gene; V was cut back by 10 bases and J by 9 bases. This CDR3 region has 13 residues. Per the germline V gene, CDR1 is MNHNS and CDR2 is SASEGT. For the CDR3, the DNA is TGTGCCATCGACGTACGGACAGGCCTCAGCTACACCTTC. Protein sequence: CAIDVRTGLSYTF.

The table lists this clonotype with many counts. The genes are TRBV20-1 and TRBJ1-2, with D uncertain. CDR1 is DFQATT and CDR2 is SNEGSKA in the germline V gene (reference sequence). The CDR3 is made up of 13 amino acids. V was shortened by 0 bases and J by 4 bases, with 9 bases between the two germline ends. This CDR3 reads CSARDRSSYGYTF. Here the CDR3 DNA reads TGCAGTGCTAGAGATCGATCAAGCTATGGCTACACCTTC.

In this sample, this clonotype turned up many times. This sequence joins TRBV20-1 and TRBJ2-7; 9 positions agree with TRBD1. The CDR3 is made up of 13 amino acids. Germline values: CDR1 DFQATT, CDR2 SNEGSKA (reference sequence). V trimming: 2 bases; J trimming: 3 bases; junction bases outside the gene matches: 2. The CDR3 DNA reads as TGCAGTGCTAGAAAGGACAGGGGCTACGAGCAGTACTTC. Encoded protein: CSARKDRGYEQYF.

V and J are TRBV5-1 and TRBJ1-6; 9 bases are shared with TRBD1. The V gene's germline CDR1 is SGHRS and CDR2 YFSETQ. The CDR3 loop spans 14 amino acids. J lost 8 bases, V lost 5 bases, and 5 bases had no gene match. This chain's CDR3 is CASSRDRADSPLHF. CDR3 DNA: TGCGCCAGCAGTCGGGACAGGGCTGATTCACCCCTCCACTTT.

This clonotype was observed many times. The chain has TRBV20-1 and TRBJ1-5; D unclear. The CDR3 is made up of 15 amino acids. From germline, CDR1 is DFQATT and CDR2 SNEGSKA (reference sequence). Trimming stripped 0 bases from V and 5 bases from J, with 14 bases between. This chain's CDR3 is CSARDLWSGDQPQHF. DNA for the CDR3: TGCAGTGCTAGAGATCTGTGGAGTGGGGATCAGCCCCAGCATTTT.

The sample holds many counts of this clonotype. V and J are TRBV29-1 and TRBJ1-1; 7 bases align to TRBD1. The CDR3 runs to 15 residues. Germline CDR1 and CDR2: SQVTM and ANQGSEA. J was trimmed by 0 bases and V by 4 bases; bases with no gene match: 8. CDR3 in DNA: TGCAGCGTTGGACTTCTGACAGGGATGAACACTGAAGCTTTCTTT. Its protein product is CSVGLLTGMNTEAFF.

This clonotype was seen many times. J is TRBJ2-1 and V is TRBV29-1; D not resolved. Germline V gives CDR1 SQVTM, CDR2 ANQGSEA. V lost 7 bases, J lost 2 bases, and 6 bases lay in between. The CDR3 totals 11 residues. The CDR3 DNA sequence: TGCAGCGCGGTCACCTACAATGAGCAGTTCTTC. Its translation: CSAVTYNEQFF.